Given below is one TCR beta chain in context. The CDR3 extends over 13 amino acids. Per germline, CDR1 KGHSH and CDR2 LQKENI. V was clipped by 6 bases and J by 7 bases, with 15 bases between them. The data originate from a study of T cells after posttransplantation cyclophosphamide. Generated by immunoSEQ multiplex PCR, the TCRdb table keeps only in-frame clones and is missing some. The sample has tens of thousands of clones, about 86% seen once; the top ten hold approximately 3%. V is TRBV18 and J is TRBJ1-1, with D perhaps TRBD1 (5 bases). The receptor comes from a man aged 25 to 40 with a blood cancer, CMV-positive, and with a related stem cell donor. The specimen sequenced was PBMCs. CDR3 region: CASSRVETVEAFF. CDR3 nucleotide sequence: TGTGCCAGCTCTAGGGTAGAGACAGTTGAAGCTTTCTTT.